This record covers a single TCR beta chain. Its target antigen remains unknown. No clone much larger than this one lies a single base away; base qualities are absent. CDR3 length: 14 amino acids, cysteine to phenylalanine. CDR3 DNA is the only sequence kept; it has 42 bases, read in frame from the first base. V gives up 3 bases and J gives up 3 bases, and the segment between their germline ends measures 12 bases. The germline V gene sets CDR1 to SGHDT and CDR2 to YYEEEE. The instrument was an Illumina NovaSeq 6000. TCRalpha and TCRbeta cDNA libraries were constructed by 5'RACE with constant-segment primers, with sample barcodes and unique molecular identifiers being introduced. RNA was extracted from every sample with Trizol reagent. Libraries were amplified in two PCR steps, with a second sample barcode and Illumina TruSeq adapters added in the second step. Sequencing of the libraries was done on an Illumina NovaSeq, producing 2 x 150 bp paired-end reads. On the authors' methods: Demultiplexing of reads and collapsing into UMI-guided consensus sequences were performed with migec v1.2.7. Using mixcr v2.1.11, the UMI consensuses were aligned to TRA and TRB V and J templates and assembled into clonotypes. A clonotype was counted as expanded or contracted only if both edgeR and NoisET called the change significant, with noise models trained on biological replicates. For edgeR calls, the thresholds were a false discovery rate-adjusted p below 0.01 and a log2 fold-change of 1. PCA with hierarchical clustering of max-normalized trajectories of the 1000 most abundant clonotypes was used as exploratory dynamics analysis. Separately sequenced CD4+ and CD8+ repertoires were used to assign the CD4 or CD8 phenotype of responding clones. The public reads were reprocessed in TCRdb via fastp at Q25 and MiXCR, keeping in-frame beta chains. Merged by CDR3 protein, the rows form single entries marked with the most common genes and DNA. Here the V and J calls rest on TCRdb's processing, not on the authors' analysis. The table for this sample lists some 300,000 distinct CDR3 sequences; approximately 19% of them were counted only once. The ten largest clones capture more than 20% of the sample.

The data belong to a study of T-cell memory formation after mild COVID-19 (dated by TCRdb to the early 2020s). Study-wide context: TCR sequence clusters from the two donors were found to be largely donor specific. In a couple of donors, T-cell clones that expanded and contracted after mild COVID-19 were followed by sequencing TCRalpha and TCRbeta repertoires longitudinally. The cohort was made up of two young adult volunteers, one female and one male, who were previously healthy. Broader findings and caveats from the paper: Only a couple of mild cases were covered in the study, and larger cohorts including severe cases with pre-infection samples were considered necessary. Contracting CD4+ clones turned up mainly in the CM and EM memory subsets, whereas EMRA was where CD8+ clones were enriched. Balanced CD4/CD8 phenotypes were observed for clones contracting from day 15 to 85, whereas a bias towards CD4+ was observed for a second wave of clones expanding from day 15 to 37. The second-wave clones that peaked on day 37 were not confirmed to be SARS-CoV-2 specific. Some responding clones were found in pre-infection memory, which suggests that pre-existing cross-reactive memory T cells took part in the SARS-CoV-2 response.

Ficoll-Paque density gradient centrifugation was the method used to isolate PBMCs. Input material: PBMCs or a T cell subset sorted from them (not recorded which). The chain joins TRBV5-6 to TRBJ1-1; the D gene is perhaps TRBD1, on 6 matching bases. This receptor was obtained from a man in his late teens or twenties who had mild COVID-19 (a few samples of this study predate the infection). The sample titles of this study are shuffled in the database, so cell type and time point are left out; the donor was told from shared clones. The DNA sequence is TGTGCCAGCAGCTCGACGGACAGATACACTGAAGCTTTCTTT. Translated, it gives CASSSTDRYTEAFF.